This T cell receptor (beta chain) is from a study of CD8 T cells in Susac syndrome. With random hexamers, reverse transcription was performed on 0.5 to 1 ug of RNA. One entry per CDR3 protein results from TCRdb running MiXCR on the immunoSEQ multiplex PCR reads. The sample consists of approximately 120,000 distinct CDR3 sequences, roughly 91% of them appearing once. The CDR3 is made up of 11 amino acids. Trimming removed 9 bases from V and 2 bases from J, with 7 bases in between. Germline CDR1 LNHDA, CDR2 SQIVND (reference sequence). From blood CD8+ and CD4+ T cells, TCR beta sequences were generated.

Sample: CD4+ T cells from PBMCs. The rearrangement joins TRBV19 to TRBJ1-1, with D uncertain. The origin of this receptor is a human donor in good health. The CDR3 region is CASGFNTEAFF. The CDR3 DNA is TGTGCCAGCGGGTTTAACACTGAAGCTTTCTTT.